The following is a TCR beta chain sequence with its context. The CDR3 consists of 18 residues. The trim removed 5 bases at V and 1 base at J, leaving 8 bases unmatched. Germline loops: CDR1 SGHNT, CDR2 YENEEA. 13 Jbeta primers and 60 Vbeta primers were used for the PCR. The method was immunoSEQ multiplex PCR; TCRdb's version includes in-frame clones alone and lacks a portion of them. Found here are around 150,000 clones, approximately 84% of them singletons; the top ten hold about 2%. The data stem from a study of cytomegalovirus exposure and HLA in healthy donors. J is TRBJ1-6 and V is TRBV11-3, with 10 nucleotides matching TRBD1. Material: PBMCs. This clonotype was obtained from a man aged 18 to 29 in good health and CMV-seropositive. The CDR3 here is CASSIGTGEVSYNSPLHF. The CDR3 DNA reads as TGTGCCAGCAGCATCGGGACAGGGGAGGTATCCTATAATTCACCCCTCCACTTT. Complete variable domain (other parts from reference TRBV11-3 and TRBJ1-6): EAGVVQSPRYKIIEKKQPVAFWCNPISGHNTLYWYLQNLGQGPELLIRYENEEAVDDSQLPKDRFSAERLKGVDSTLKIQPAELGDSAVYLCASSIGTGEVSYNSPLHFGNGTRLTVT.